This TCR beta chain was retrieved from a study of blood T cells in healthy people across ages (dated by TCRdb to about 2015). For context, the study as a whole: In model experiments, template switching captured roughly one uniquely barcoded TCR beta cDNA molecule for every two T cells. Using deep sequencing normalized with unique cDNA molecular identifiers, the study measured how TCR beta repertoire diversity changes with age. The donors were split into four age groups: young (average around 15 years), middle-aged (39), aged (more than 60) and long-lived (approximately 80). Donors of different ages were randomly distributed across sequencing lanes to avoid experimental bias. The study analyzed two additional independent replicas of 1 million unique cDNA reads from the same blood draw for two donors, one aged 18 to 29 and one aged 80 or older.

Systemically healthy Caucasian individuals from Russia, approximately 39 in total and aged roughly 6 to 100 years, were included as donors. Ten milliliters of peripheral blood were collected from each donor into EDTA-treated Vacutainer tubes. Ficoll-Paque density-gradient centrifugation was used to isolate PBMCs, with at least 6.5 million per sample. Total RNA, at least 5.5 micrograms per sample, was extracted from PBMCs with Trizol reagent. For every donor, flow cytometry on a PBMC aliquot measured the percentage of naive CD45RAhigh/CD27high T cells. The germline V gene encodes CDR1 SGHTA and CDR2 FQGNSA. The cysteine opens and the phenylalanine closes a CDR3 of 16 amino acids. Left in the record is the CDR3 DNA by itself, 48 bases read in frame from the first base. Library construction relied on 5' RACE. The sequencer listed for this sample is Illumina HiSeq 2500. A second PCR of about 6 to 11 cycles was performed with a sample-barcoded 5' primer and a J-beta primer mix. A template-switch 5' adaptor carrying 12 random nucleotides introduced a unique molecular identifier onto each TCR beta cDNA molecule. At least 2.5 million CDR3-containing paired-end reads were obtained from each sample. All of the RNA was converted into first-strand cDNA using the Mint cDNA synthesis kit, with a TRBC-specific oligonucleotide serving as the primer. All cDNA was treated with uracil-DNA glycosylase and then went through a first 18-cycle PCR with the universal primers M1SS and BC2_uni_R. The authors' pipeline ran thus. Each sample was normalized by randomly selecting 1 million high-quality reads, each carrying a distinct molecular identifier. Reads sharing molecular identifiers were discarded rather than binned into consensus sequences. CDR3 identification, clonotype clustering and error correction used MiTCR with a Q25 quality threshold and the strictest error-elimination algorithm. Lower-bound total TCR beta diversity was estimated with a nonparametric unseen species model using Euler transformation. TCRdb ran its own pipeline on the public reads, namely fastp trimming at Q25 and MiXCR clone calling, and kept in-frame beta chains. Rows with a matching CDR3 protein are joined into one entry that keeps the most common DNA and genes. The V and J calls follow TCRdb's processing rather than the paper's. Here the sample has about a million distinct CDR3 sequences; less than 45% occur a single time. Clones ranked in the top ten supply around 14% of the sample.

About this clonotype: Its recognized antigen is unknown. No quality values exist for individual bases; no much larger clone is one base distant.

The investigation overall reported the following: The CMV infection status of donors was not known, potentially confounding age-related changes in expanded clonotypes. Observed TCR beta diversity per million T cells fell roughly linearly with age, and a significant reduction was already apparent by age around 40. Compared with the aged group, the long-lived group had more naive CD4+ T cells, fewer expanded clones and increased TCR diversity, suggesting age selection. The percentage of naive T cells measured by flow cytometry correlated strongly with observed TCR beta diversity. Estimates of total diversity based on one million sequenced T cells were regarded as lower bounds and as underestimates. Because profiling used bulk unsorted PBMCs, naive and antigen-experienced compartments could not be compared conclusively.

The sequenced sample consisted of blood. This TCR came from a man younger than 35 in good health. The chain is assembled from TRBV7-2 and TRBJ2-1, and TRBD1 matches 9 of the central bases. The end of the DNA fits TRBJ2-7 better, so the J call may be wrong. The nucleotides read TGTGCCAGCAGCAACCCGGGACAGGGTTTCTACAATGAGCAGTACTTC. Its translation reads: CASSNPGQGFYNEQYF.